The clone carrying this T cell receptor beta chain was observed a single time. Its antigen is unidentified. This specimen belongs to a study of T cell responses to AZD1222 COVID-19 vaccine. The data were produced by immunoSEQ multiplex PCR, yet TCRdb's version contains in-frame clones alone and is incomplete. The sample shows around 110,000 clones, 85% to 95% of them seen only once. Looked up from germline, CDR1 is SGHNT and CDR2 is YYREEE (reference sequence). This CDR3 spans 16 amino acids. V was pared by 2 bases and J by 1 base, with 6 bases of the junction left unmatched. Study findings and constraints: Across spike, vaccine-associated CD4 TCRs were found, dominant at 160-218 and 743-854.

The sample consisted of peripheral blood, taken on day 0 of AZD1222 vaccination. The chain links TRBV5-4 to TRBJ2-7; 10 bases fit TRBD2. This TCR was sampled from an adult in good health. In DNA, the CDR3 is TGTGCCAGCAGCTTCCTAGCGGGAGCAGGGTCCTACGAGCAGTACTTC. Protein product: CASSFLAGAGSYEQYF.